These 30 T cell receptor beta chains were all obtained from the same sample, sequenced in a study of T cells in Graves' hyperthyroidism and ophthalmopathy. It was RNA transcripts that yielded the amplified TCR beta CDR3 regions. First-round RT-PCR of the TCR CDR3 relied on the HTBI primer set. TCRdb re-called the multiplex PCR reads with MiXCR, one entry per CDR3 protein. The repertoire holds fewer than 450,000 distinct CDR3 sequences, roughly an eighth seen once, with 25% to 30% in the top ten. What was sequenced was blood. The receptors here all came from a man aged 50-59 years with Graves' ophthalmopathy.

In this sample, this clonotype turned up many times. The chain is built from TRBV7-9 and TRBJ2-7, with TRBD2 identical over 10 bases. Looked up from germline, CDR1 is SEHNR and CDR2 is FQNEAQ (reference sequence). The length of the CDR3 is 16 residues. V dropped 0 bases and J dropped 5; count of bases not matched to a gene: 7. The CDR3 region is CASSLASWLAGDEQYF. CDR3 nucleotides: TGTGCCAGCAGCTTAGCTTCTTGGCTAGCGGGAGACGAGCAGTACTTC.

This clonotype was seen repeatedly, ten times or more. CDR3 amino acids: CASSQQNTQYF. The CDR3, as DNA: TGTGCCAGCAGCCAACAGAATACGCAGTATTTT. This chain uses TRBV3-1 with TRBJ2-3; no definite D call. The germline V gene encodes CDR1 LGHDT and CDR2 YNNKEL (reference sequence). The CDR3 totals 11 residues. V lost 2 bases and J lost 7, with 4 bases in between.

At least ten counts were recorded for this clonotype. This chain uses TRBV24-1 with TRBJ2-1, with a possible D match to TRBD2 (7 bases). Per germline, CDR1 KGHDR and CDR2 SFDVKD. This CDR3 comprises 17 residues. Trimming took off 9 bases at V and 5 bases at J, with 25 bases between the two ends. The CDR3 loop reads CATQGGKGLAEDNEQFF. DNA for the CDR3: TGTGCCACCCAAGGGGGGAAGGGGCTAGCGGAGGACAATGAGCAGTTCTTC.

This clonotype was observed many times. One base away lies a much larger clone, so this may be a sequencing read error. V usage is TRBV11-2 and J usage is TRBJ2-5, with a weak D call TRBD2 (5 bases). CDR1 is SGHAT and CDR2 is FQNNGV in the germline V gene. This CDR3 region has 14 residues. CDR3 DNA sequence: TGTGCCAGCAGGGCTCCTAGCAACCAAGAGACCCAGGACTTC. Translated, it gives CASRAPSNQETQDF.

In its sample, this clonotype was seen many times. This chain uses TRBV5-1 with TRBJ2-5; TRBD2 aligns across 11 bases. Trimming at V came to 4 bases and at J to 4 bases, leaving 6 bases not matched to a gene. The CDR3 contains 15 residues. The germline gives CDR1 SGHRS, CDR2 YFSETQ. The CDR3 loop is CASSQGLAVRETQYF. CDR3 DNA: TGCGCCAGCAGCCAGGGACTAGCGGTCAGAGAGACCCAGTACTTC.

This clonotype occurred many times. The genes are TRBV29-1 and TRBJ2-1, with TRBD2 identical over 13 bases. Germline V gene data show CDR1 as SQVTM and CDR2 as ANQGSEA. V dropped 6 bases and J dropped 4; count of bases not matched to a gene: 9. The CDR3 length is 16 residues. CDR3 sequence reads: CSVVSTSGGLYNEQFF. CDR3 DNA sequence: TGCAGCGTCGTATCGACTAGCGGGGGGCTATACAATGAGCAGTTCTTC.

This clonotype was seen many times. The J gene is TRBJ1-2, the V gene TRBV7-9; D remains unclear. This CDR3 contains 15 residues. CDR1 is SEHNR, CDR2 FQNEAQ, per germline (reference sequence). V dropped 0 bases and J dropped 7 bases, with 15 bases sitting between them. DNA for the CDR3: TGTGCCAGCAGCTTAGCCGTGGGGAGATCTGGTGGCTACACCTTC. It yields the protein CASSLAVGRSGGYTF.

The chain has TRBV12-3 or TRBV12-4 and TRBJ2-3, with D possibly matching TRBD2 (5 bases). V was trimmed by 8 bases and J by 1 base, leaving 10 bases between them. CDR3 length: 13 amino acids. CDR3 bases: TGTGCCAGCCAGACTAAACGCACAGATACGCAGTATTTT. It codes for CASQTKRTDTQYF.

The chain employs TRBV5-1 and TRBJ1-4, with 10 bases aligning to TRBD1. This CDR3 is 14 amino acids long. The J segment lost 7 bases and the V segment lost 5 bases, leaving 5 bases of the junction unmatched. Germline CDR1 and CDR2: SGHRS and YFSETQ. The CDR3 DNA is TGCGCCAGCAGAAACCGGGACAGGGGTGAAAAACTGTTTTTT. It encodes CASRNRDRGEKLFF.

This clonotype has a count of ten or more. This chain connects TRBV6-1 to TRBJ1-1; D unresolved. Between the trimmed V and J ends, which lost 5 bases and 0 bases, there was a span of 10 bases. CDR3 length: 14 residues. Germline CDR1 MNHNS, CDR2 SASEGT. CDR3 in amino acids: CASSYSRMNTEAFF. CDR3 DNA: TGTGCCAGCAGTTACAGTCGGATGAACACTGAAGCTTTCTTT.

The genes are TRBV19 and TRBJ2-7; D unresolved. Between the trimmed V and J ends, which lost 1 base and 2 bases, there was a span of 9 bases. Germline V gene sequence: CDR1 LNHDA, CDR2 SQIVND (reference sequence). The CDR3 spans 14 residues. CDR3 nucleotides: TGTGCCAGTAGTATAGTAGGATCCGCCTACGAGCAGTACTTC. This gives the protein CASSIVGSAYEQYF. The variable domain in full, with the rest retrieved from reference TRBV19 and TRBJ2-7, is DGGITQSPKYLFRKEGQNVTLSCEQNLNHDAMYWYRQDPGQGLRLIYYSQIVNDFQKGDIAEGYSVSREKKESFPLTVTSAQKNPTAFYLCASSIVGSAYEQYFGPGTRLTVT.

The gene calls are TRBV5-1 and TRBJ2-2; no clear D. CDR3 length equals 14 residues. CDR1 is SGHRS, CDR2 YFSETQ, per germline. V lost 6 bases, J lost 0 bases, and 9 bases lay in between. The CDR3 here is CASNEASNTGELFF. In DNA, the CDR3 is TGCGCCAGCAACGAAGCTTCGAACACCGGGGAGCTGTTTTTT. Looking up the rest from reference TRBV5-1 and TRBJ2-2 gives the full variable domain: KAGVTQTPRYLIKTRGQQVTLSCSPISGHRSVSWYQQTPGQGLQFLFEYFSETQRNKGNFPGRFSGRQFSNSRSEMNVSTLELGDSALYLCASNEASNTGELFFGEGSRLTVL.

V usage is TRBV5-5 and J usage is TRBJ1-1; D uncertain. V lost 1 base and J lost 5, with 9 bases in between. The V gene's germline CDR1 is SGHKS and CDR2 YYEKEE (reference sequence). The CDR3 runs 13 residues. The CDR3, as DNA: TGTGCCAGCAGCTTGTGGAAGGTTACTGAAGCTTTCTTT. Translation gives CASSLWKVTEAFF.

This clonotype was seen many times. The V call is TRBV2, the J call TRBJ2-5; perhaps TRBD2 as D (5 bases). This CDR3 has 14 amino acids. Germline V gene lookup returns CDR1 SNHLY and CDR2 FYNNEI. Trimming took off 5 bases at V and 5 bases at J, with 15 bases between the two ends. CDR3 sequence (DNA): TGTGCCAGCAGTTACCAGACTACTCGGGAGACCCAGTACTTC. This sequence encodes CASSYQTTRETQYF. The full variable domain, completed using reference TRBV2 and TRBJ2-5, is EPEVTQTPSHQVTQMGQEVILRCVPISNHLYFYWYRQILGQKVEFLVSFYNNEISEKSEIFDDQFSVERPDGSNFTLKIRSTKLEDSAMYFCASSYQTTRETQYFGPGTRLLVL.

The genes are TRBV30 and TRBJ1-4; TRBD1 aligns across 8 bases. The CDR3 covers 13 residues. V was clipped by 5 bases and J by 5 bases; unmatched bases: 4. The germline gives CDR1 GTSNPN, CDR2 SVGIG (reference sequence). The CDR3 nucleotides read TGTGCCTGGGCGGACAGGGCGAATGAAAAACTGTTTTTT. Protein product: CAWADRANEKLFF.

This clonotype showed up just a few times. The rearrangement joins TRBV7-2 to TRBJ2-7; D may be TRBD2 (6 bases). CDR3 length: 16 amino acids. V lost 4 bases to trimming and J lost 0 bases, with 16 bases between them. Germline V lookup: CDR1 SGHTA, CDR2 FQGNSA. The CDR3 is CASSSTFTSYSYEQYF. CDR3 nucleotides: TGTGCCAGCAGCTCTACCTTCACTAGCTACTCCTACGAGCAGTACTTC.

This clonotype was recorded a few times. V is TRBV24-1 and J is TRBJ2-6; D is tentatively TRBD1 or TRBD2 (5 bases each). With 3 bases removed from V and 0 bases from J, the gap between germline ends came to 11 bases. This CDR3 region has 17 residues. The germline gives CDR1 KGHDR, CDR2 SFDVKD. CDR3 residues: CATSDMAGSSGANVLTF. The CDR3, as DNA: TGTGCCACCAGTGATATGGCAGGGAGCTCTGGGGCCAACGTCCTGACTTTC.

The chain has TRBV7-6 and TRBJ2-3; either TRBD1 or TRBD2 may supply D (6 bases each). This CDR3 is built from 14 residues. Germline assignment: CDR1 SGHVS and CDR2 FNYEAQ. Trimming pared 1 base from V and 4 bases from J, leaving 9 bases between. The CDR3 region has the DNA TGTGCCAGCAGCTTAGAGGGGGAGGCAGATACGCAGTATTTT. The encoded protein is CASSLEGEADTQYF. Using reference TRBV7-6 and TRBJ2-3 for the parts outside the CDR3, the full variable domain is GAGVSQSPRYKVTKRGQDVALRCDPISGHVSLYWYRQALGQGPEFLTYFNYEAQQDKSGLPNDRFSAERPEGSISTLTIQRTEQRDSAMYRCASSLEGEADTQYFGPGTRLTVL.

This clonotype was recorded many times. The CDR3: CASIPTGDPTDTQYF. The CDR3 region has the DNA TGTGCCAGCATTCCCACAGGGGACCCCACAGATACGCAGTATTTT. The gene calls are TRBV7-8 and TRBJ2-3; 7 nucleotides align to TRBD1. CDR1 and CDR2 (germline): SGHVS, FQNEAQ. V was pared by 7 bases and J by 2 bases, with 9 bases of the junction left unmatched. This CDR3 is 15 amino acids long.

This clonotype has a count of ten or more. The chain couples TRBV20-1 to TRBJ2-3; TRBD2 might be the D (6 bases). Trimming left V 2 bases short and J 0 bases short, with 12 bases between. The CDR3 runs 15 residues. The V gene's germline CDR1 is DFQATT and CDR2 SNEGSKA (reference sequence). CDR3 sequence: CSARSSGSSTDTQYF. CDR3 bases: TGCAGTGCTAGATCAAGCGGGTCTAGCACAGATACGCAGTATTTT.

This clonotype showed up many times. This chain connects TRBV28 to TRBJ2-1, with a weak D call TRBD2 (6 bases). This CDR3 is built from 15 residues. Trimming removed 7 bases at V and 0 bases at J, with 13 bases between. Germline CDR1 and CDR2: MDHEN and SYDVKM. The CDR3: CASTRGGRSYNEQFF. CDR3 bases: TGTGCCAGCACTCGTGGAGGGCGCTCCTACAATGAGCAGTTCTTC.

This clonotype was seen just once. Being one base from a much bigger clone, this may be a read error. The chain combines TRBV4-1 with TRBJ2-7, with TRBD2 as a possible D gene (5 bases). Germline CDR1 and CDR2: MGHRA and YSYEKL. The CDR3 is made up of 12 amino acids. Trimming left V 5 bases short and J 7 bases short, with 12 bases between. The CDR3 is CASSAGIGEQYF. Here the CDR3 DNA reads TGCGCCAGCAGCGCCGGGATCGGTGAGCAGTACTTC.

Details on this clonotype: The junction does not match germline at one end; this may be a read error. The genes are TRBV7-9 and TRBJ2-1, with TRBD1 matching 7 bases. CDR1 is SEHNR and CDR2 is FQNEAQ in the germline V gene (reference sequence). The CDR3 contains 16 residues. The CDR3 DNA sequence: TGTGCCAGCAGCCAAGGGGGCCGTGGCTCCTACAATGAGCACTTCTTC. Encoded protein: CASSQGGRGSYNEHFF.

This chain uses TRBV29-1 with TRBJ1-4; D unclear. Germline CDR1 reads SQVTM; CDR2 reads ANQGSEA. The CDR3 covers 13 residues. The V end lost 5 bases, the J end lost 3 bases, and 10 bases lay between the germline ends. In nucleotides, the CDR3 is TGCAGCGTTAGCGAGAATGCTAATGAAAAACTGTTTTTT. It is translated as CSVSENANEKLFF. Combining the CDR3 with reference TRBV29-1 and TRBJ1-4 gives the whole variable domain SAVISQKPSRDICQRGTSLTIQCQVDSQVTMMFWYRQQPGQSLTLIATANQGSEATYESGFVIDKFPISRPNLTFSTLTVSNMSPEDSSIYLCSVSENANEKLFFGSGTQLSVL.

This chain's CDR3 is CASSEALHRRMGYGYTF. The CDR3 DNA follows: TGTGCCAGCAGTGAAGCGCTTCACAGGAGAATGGGCTATGGCTACACCTTC. V gene TRBV6-1 combines with J gene TRBJ1-2, with D perhaps matching TRBD1 (5 bases). CDR1 is MNHNS and CDR2 is SASEGT in the germline V gene. The CDR3 contains 17 residues. V gave up 0 bases and J gave up 4 bases, with 18 bases separating them.

This clonotype was observed at least ten times. The V and J genes are TRBV7-6 and TRBJ2-7, with 8 bases lining up with TRBD2. From germline, CDR1 is SGHVS and CDR2 FNYEAQ. The trim removed 1 base at V and 2 bases at J, leaving 7 bases unmatched. CDR3 size: 16 residues. The CDR3 protein is CASSLGSLAETYEQYF. The CDR3 region has the DNA TGTGCCAGCAGCTTAGGGTCACTAGCGGAAACCTACGAGCAGTACTTC.

There are many counts of this clonotype. CDR3: CSVGALWRETGETQYF. CDR3 DNA: TGCAGCGTGGGGGCCCTATGGAGAGAAACGGGGGAGACCCAGTACTTC. This chain connects TRBV29-1 to TRBJ2-5, with a weak D call TRBD1 (6 bases). The CDR3 is made up of 16 amino acids. Per germline, CDR1 SQVTM and CDR2 ANQGSEA. Trimming removed 6 bases from V and 5 bases from J, with 25 bases in between.

This clonotype was found a few times. The chain combines TRBV20-1 with TRBJ2-5; tentative D call: TRBD2 (6 bases). CDR1 and CDR2 from the germline V gene are DFQATT and SNEGSKA (reference sequence). The CDR3 length is 13 residues. With 3 bases removed from V and 4 bases from J, the gap between germline ends came to 12 bases. The CDR3 protein is CSASLAYRETQYF. The CDR3 DNA follows: TGCAGTGCTAGTCTAGCGTACCGAGAGACCCAGTACTTC.

This clonotype was counted a single time. The rearrangement uses TRBV15 and TRBJ2-1, with 9 positions matching TRBD1. V shed 2 bases and J 5 bases; nucleotides not matched to a gene: 4. CDR1 is LNHNV, CDR2 YYDKDF, per germline (reference sequence). The CDR3 runs 15 residues. CDR3 residues: CATSRSRDRDNEQFF. CDR3 bases: TGTGCCACCAGCAGAAGCCGGGACAGGGACAATGAGCAGTTCTTC.

This clonotype occurred a few times. V usage is TRBV10-3 and J usage is TRBJ2-7, with TRBD2 matching over 9 bases. Germline CDR1 ENHRY, CDR2 SYGVKD. This CDR3 contains 15 residues. V was pared by 4 bases and J by 1 base, with 5 bases of the junction left unmatched. The chain's CDR3 is CAISATSGWSYEQYF. The CDR3, as DNA: TGTGCCATCAGTGCTACTAGCGGGTGGTCCTACGAGCAGTACTTC.